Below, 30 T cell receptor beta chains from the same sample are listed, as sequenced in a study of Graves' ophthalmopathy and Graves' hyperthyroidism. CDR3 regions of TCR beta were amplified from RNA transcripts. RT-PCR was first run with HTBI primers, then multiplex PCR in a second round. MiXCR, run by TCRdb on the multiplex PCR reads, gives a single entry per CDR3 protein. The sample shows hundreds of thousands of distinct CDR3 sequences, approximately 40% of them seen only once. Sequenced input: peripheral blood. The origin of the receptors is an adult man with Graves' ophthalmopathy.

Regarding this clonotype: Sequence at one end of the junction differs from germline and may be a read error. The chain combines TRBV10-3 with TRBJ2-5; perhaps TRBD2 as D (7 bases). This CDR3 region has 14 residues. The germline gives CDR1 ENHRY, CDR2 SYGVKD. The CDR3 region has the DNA TGTGGCATCAGTGACGGACTAGGGGGAAATTCCCAGTACTTC. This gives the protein CGISDGLGGNSQYF.

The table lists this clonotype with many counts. Written as DNA, the CDR3 is TGTGCCACCAGTGCAGACTCCTACGAGCAGTACTTC. Translating it yields CATSADSYEQYF. V and J are TRBV24-1 and TRBJ2-7, with D hard to call. The CDR3 totals 12 residues. The V and J ends lost 5 bases and 0 bases respectively, with 4 bases between them. CDR1 KGHDR and CDR2 SFDVKD come from the germline V gene.

CDR3 protein: CSARTSGSQETQYF. The CDR3 bases are TGCAGTGCGCGGACTAGCGGGAGCCAAGAGACCCAGTACTTC. The chain uses TRBV20-1 and TRBJ2-5; 13 nucleotides match TRBD2. In germline, CDR1 is DFQATT, CDR2 SNEGSKA (reference sequence). This CDR3 contains 14 residues. The ends lost 6 bases at V and 1 base at J; junction bases unmatched: 2.

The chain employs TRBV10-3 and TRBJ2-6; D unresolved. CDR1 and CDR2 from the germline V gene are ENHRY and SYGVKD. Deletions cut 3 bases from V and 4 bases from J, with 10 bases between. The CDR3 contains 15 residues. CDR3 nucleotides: TGTGCCATCAGTGAACTGGCTCTAGGGGCCAACGTCCTGACTTTC. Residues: CAISELALGANVLTF.

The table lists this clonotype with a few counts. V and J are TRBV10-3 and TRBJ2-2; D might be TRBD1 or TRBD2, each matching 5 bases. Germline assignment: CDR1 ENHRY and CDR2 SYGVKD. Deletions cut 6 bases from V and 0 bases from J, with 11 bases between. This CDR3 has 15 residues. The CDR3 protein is CAIRTGTPNTGELFF. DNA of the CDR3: TGTGCCATCAGAACCGGGACCCCGAACACCGGGGAGCTGTTTTTT.

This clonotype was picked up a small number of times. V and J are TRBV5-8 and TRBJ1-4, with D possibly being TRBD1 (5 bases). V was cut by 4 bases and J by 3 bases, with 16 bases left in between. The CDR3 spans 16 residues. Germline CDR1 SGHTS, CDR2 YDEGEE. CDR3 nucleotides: TGTGCCAGCAGCGATCAAGGGGCTGATCCTAATGAAAAACTGTTTTTT. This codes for CASSDQGADPNEKLFF.

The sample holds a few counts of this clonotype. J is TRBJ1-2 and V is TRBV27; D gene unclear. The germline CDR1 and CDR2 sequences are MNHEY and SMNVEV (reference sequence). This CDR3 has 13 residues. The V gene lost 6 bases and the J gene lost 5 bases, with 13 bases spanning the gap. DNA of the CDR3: TGTGCCAGCAGGAGCAATCGGGCTTATGGCTACACCTTC. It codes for CASRSNRAYGYTF.

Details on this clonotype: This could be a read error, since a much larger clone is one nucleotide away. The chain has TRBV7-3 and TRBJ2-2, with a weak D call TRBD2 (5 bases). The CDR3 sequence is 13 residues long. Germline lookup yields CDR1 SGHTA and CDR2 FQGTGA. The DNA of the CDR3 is TGTGCCAGCAGCTTAATTGGAACCGGGGAGCTGCTTTTT. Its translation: CASSLIGTGELLF. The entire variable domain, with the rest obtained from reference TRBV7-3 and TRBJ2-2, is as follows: GAGVSQTPSNKVTEKGKYVELRCDPISGHTALYWYRQSLGQGPEFLIYFQGTGAADDSGLPNDRFFAVRPEGSVSTLKIQRTERGDSAVYLCASSLIGTGELLFGEGSRLTVL.

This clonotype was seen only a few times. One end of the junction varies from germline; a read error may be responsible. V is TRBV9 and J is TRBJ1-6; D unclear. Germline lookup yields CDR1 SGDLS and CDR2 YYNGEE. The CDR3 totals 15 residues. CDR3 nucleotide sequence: TGCGCCAGCAGCCAAGAGAGGCCAGTGAATTCACCCCTCCACTTT. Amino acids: CASSQERPVNSPLHF.

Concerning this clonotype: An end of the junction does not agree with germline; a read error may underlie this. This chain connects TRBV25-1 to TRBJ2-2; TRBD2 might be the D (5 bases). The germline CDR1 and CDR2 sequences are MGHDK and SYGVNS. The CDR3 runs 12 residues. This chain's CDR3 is CASSFNTGELLF. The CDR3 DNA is TGTGCCAGCAGTTTTAACACCGGGGAGCTGCTTTTT.

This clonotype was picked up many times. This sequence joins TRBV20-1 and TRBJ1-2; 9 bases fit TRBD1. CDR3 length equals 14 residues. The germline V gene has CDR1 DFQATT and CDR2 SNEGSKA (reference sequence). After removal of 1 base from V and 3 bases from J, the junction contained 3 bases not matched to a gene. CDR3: CSARGTGVDYGYTF. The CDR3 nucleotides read TGCAGTGCTAGAGGGACAGGGGTCGACTATGGCTACACCTTC.

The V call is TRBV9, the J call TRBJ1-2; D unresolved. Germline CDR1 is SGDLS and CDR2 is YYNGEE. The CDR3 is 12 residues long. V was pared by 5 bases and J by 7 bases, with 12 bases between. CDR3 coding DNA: TGTGCCAGCAGTGGGCCCGAGGCTGGCTACACCTTC. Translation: CASSGPEAGYTF.

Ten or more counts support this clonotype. As DNA, the CDR3 is TGTGCCAGCAGCTTGTCAGCTAACTATGGCTACACCTTC. Translation gives CASSLSANYGYTF. This chain connects TRBV7-9 to TRBJ1-2; no clear D. Germline V gene sequence: CDR1 SEHNR, CDR2 FQNEAQ (reference sequence). The CDR3 is 13 residues long. With 3 bases removed from V and 0 bases from J, the gap between germline ends came to 5 bases. Using reference TRBV7-9 and TRBJ1-2 for the parts outside the CDR3, the full variable domain is DTGVSQNPRHKITKRGQNVTFRCDPISEHNRLYWYRQTLGQGPEFLTYFQNEAQLEKSRLLSDRFSAERPKGSFSTLEIQRTEQGDSAMYLCASSLSANYGYTFGSGTRLTVV.

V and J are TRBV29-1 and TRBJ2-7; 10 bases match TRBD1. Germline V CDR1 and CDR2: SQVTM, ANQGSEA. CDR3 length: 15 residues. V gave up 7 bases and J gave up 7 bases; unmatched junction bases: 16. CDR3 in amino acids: CSGSTGGANTGEQYF. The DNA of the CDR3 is TGCAGCGGATCGACAGGGGGCGCGAACACCGGGGAGCAGTACTTC.

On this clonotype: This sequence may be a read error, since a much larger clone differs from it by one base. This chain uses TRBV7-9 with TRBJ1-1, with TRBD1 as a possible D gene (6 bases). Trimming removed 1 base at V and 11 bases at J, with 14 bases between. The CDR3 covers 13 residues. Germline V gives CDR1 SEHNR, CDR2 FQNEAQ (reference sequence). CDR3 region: CASSLDAGDVAFF. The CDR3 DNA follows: TGTGCCAGCAGCTTAGATGCAGGGGACGTCGCTTTCTTT.

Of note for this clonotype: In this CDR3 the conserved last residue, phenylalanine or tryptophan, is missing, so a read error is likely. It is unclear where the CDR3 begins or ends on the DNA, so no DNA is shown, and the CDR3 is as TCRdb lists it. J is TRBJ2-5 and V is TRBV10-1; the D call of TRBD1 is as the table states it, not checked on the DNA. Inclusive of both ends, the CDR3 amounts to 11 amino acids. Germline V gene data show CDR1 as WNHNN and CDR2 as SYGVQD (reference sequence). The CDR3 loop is CASSESRTGFT.

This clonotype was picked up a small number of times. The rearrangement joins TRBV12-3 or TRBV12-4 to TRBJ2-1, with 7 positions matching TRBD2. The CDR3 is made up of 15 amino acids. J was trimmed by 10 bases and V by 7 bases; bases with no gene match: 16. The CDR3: CASTPVSGVTGEQFF. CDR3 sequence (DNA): TGTGCCAGCACCCCGGTCAGCGGGGTCACGGGAGAGCAGTTCTTC.

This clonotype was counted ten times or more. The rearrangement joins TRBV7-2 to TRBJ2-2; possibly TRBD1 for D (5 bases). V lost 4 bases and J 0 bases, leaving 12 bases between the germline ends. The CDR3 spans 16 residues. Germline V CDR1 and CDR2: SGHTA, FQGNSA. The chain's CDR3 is CASSSQVAANTGELFF. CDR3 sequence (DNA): TGTGCCAGCAGCTCACAGGTTGCCGCGAACACCGGGGAGCTGTTTTTT. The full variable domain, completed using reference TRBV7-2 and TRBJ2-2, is GAGVSQSPSNKVTEKGKDVELRCDPISGHTALYWYRQSLGQGLEFLIYFQGNSAPDKSGLPSDRFSAERTGGSVSTLTIQRTQQEDSAVYLCASSSQVAANTGELFFGEGSRLTVL.

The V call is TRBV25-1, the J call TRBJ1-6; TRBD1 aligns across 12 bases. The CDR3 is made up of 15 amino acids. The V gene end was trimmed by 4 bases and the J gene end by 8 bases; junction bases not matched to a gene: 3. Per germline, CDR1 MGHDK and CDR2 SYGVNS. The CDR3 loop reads CASSVGTGGYSPLHF. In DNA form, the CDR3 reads TGTGCCAGCAGTGTCGGGACAGGGGGCTATTCACCCCTCCACTTT.

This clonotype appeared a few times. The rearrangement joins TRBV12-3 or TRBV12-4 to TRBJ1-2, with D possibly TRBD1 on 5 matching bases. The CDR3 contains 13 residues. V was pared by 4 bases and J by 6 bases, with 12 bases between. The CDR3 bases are TGTGCCAGCAGTTACCTGGGGGAGGATGGCTACACCTTC. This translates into CASSYLGEDGYTF.

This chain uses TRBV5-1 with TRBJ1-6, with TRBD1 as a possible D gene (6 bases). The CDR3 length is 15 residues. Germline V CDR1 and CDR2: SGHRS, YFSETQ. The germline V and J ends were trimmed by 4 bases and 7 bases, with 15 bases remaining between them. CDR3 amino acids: CASSGDNEQNSPLHF. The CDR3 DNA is TGCGCCAGCAGCGGGGACAACGAACAAAATTCACCCCTCCACTTT.

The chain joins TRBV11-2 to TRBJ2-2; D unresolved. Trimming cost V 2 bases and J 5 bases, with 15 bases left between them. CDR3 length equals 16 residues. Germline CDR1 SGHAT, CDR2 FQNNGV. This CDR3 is CASSLYLGQPTGELFF. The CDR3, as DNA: TGTGCCAGCAGCTTATATTTAGGGCAGCCAACCGGGGAGCTGTTTTTT.

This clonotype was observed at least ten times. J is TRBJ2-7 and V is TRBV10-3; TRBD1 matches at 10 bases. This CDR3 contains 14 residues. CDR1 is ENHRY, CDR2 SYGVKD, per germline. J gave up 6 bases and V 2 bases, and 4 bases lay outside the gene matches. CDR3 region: CAISERDRGREQYF. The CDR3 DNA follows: TGTGCCATCAGTGAGAGGGACAGGGGTCGCGAGCAGTACTTC.

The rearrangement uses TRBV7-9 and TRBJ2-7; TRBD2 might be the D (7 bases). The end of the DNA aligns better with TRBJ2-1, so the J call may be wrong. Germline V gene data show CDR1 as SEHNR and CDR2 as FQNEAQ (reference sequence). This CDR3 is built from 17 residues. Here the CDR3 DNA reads TGTGCCAGCAGCTTAAGGGGGGGAGCGAGCTCCTACAATGAGCAGTTCTTC. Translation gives CASSLRGGASSYNEQFF.

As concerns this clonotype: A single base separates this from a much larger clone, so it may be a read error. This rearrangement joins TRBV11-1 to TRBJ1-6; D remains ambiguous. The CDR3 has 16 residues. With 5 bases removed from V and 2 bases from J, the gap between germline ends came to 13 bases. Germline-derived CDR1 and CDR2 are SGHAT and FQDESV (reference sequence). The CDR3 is CASSPSGQAYNSPLHF. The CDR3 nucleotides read TGTGCCAGCAGCCCCAGCGGGCAGGCCTATAATTCACCCCTCCACTTT.

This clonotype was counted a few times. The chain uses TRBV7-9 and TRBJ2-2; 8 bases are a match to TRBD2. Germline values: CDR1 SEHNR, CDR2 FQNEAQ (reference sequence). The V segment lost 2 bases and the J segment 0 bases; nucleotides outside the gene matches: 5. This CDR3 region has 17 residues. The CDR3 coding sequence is TGTGCCAGCAGCTTACTAAGCGGGAGCGCGAACACCGGGGAGCTGTTTTTT. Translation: CASSLLSGSANTGELFF.

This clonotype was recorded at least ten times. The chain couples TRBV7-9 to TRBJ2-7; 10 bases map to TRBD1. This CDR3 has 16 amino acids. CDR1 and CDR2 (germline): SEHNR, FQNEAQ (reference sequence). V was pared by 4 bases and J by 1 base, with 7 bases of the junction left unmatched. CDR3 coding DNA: TGTGCCAGCAGCTCCTTCCCGGGACAGGGGTCCTACGAGCAGTACTTC. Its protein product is CASSSFPGQGSYEQYF.

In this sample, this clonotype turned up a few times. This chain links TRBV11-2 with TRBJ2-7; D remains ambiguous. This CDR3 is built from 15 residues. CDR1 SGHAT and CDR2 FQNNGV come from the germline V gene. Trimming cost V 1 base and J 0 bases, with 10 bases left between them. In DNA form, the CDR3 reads TGTGCCAGCAGCTTAGGGGCCTCGAACTCCTACGAGCAGTACTTC. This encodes CASSLGASNSYEQYF. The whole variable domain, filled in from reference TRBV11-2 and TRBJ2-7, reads EAGVAQSPRYKIIEKRQSVAFWCNPISGHATLYWYQQILGQGPKLLIQFQNNGVVDDSQLPKDRFSAERLKGVDSTLKIQPAKLEDSAVYLCASSLGASNSYEQYFGPGTRLTVT.

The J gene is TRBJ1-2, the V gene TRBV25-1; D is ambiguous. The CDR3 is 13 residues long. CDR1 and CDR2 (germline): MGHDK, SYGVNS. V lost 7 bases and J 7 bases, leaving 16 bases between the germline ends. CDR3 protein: CASTQQGIGGYTF. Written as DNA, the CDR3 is TGTGCCAGCACACAACAAGGGATCGGTGGCTACACCTTC.

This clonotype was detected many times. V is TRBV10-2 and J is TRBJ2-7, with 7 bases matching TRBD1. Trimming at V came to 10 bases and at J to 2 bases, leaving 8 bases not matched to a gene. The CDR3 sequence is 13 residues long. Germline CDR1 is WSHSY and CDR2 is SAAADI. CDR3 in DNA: TGCGCCACCCGGGACAGCCGCACCTACGAGCAGTACTTC. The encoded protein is CATRDSRTYEQYF.